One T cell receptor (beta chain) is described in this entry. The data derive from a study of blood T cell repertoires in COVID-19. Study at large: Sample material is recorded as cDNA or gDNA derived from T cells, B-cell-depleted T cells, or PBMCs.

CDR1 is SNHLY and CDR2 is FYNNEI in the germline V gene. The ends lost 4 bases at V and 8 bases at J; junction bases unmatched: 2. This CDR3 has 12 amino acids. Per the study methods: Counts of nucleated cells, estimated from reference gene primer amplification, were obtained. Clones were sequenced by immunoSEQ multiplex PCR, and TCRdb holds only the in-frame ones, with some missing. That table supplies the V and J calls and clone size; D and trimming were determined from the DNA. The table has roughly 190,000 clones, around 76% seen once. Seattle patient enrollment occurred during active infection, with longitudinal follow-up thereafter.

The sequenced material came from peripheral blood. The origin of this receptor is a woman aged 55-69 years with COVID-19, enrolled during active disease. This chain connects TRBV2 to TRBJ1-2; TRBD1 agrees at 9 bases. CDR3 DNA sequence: TGTGCCAGCAGTGGGACAGGGGTAGGCTACACCTTC. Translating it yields CASSGTGVGYTF. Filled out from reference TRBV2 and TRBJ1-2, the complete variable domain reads EPEVTQTPSHQVTQMGQEVILRCVPISNHLYFYWYRQILGQKVEFLVSFYNNEISEKSEIFDDQFSVERPDGSNFTLKIRSTKLEDSAMYFCASSGTGVGYTFGSGTRLTVV.